These 27 T cell receptor beta chains were all obtained from the same sample, sequenced in a study of blood T cell repertoires in COVID-19. Clones were sequenced by immunoSEQ multiplex PCR, and TCRdb holds only the in-frame ones, with some missing. Here the sample spans around 130,000 clones, about 88% being singletons. Source material: PBMCs or T cells enriched from blood (not recorded which). Source of these receptors: a woman aged 50 to 65 who had recovered from COVID-19.

V gene TRBV5-6 combines with J gene TRBJ2-7; a possible D gene is TRBD1 (6 bases). The CDR3 extends over 13 amino acids. Trimming took 5 bases from V and 3 from J, leaving 12 bases between them. Looked up from germline, CDR1 is SGHDT and CDR2 is YYEEEE. In DNA, the CDR3 is TGTGCCAGCAGGGAAACAGGGTTCTACGAGCAGTACTTC. Translated: CASRETGFYEQYF.

This sequence joins TRBV7-2 and TRBJ1-6; 7 bases map to TRBD1. CDR1 is SGHTA, CDR2 FQGNSA, per germline. The trim removed 5 bases at V and 0 bases at J, leaving 10 bases unmatched. This CDR3 spans 18 amino acids. The CDR3 DNA follows: TGTGCCAGCAGCCTCTTCGACAGGGCGTCCTCCTATAATTCACCCCTCCACTTT. Its translation is CASSLFDRASSYNSPLHF.

The genes are TRBV10-1 and TRBJ2-7; D gene uncertain. The germline V gene encodes CDR1 WNHNN and CDR2 SYGVQD (reference sequence). The CDR3 covers 13 residues. Trimming removed 2 bases from V and 2 bases from J, with 7 bases in between. The CDR3 spells CASSEEVAYEQYF. In DNA form, the CDR3 reads TGCGCCAGCAGTGAGGAGGTTGCCTACGAGCAGTACTTC.

V is TRBV24-1 and J is TRBJ2-3, with 8 bases matching TRBD1. V trimming: 4 bases; J trimming: 0 bases; junction bases outside the gene matches: 8. CDR3 length equals 17 residues. Germline loops: CDR1 KGHDR, CDR2 SFDVKD. This chain's CDR3 is CATSEAGQGRSTDTQYF. CDR3 coding DNA: TGTGCCACCAGTGAAGCTGGACAGGGTAGAAGCACAGATACGCAGTATTTT.

This rearrangement joins TRBV29-1 to TRBJ2-1, with D possibly matching TRBD2 (6 bases). CDR3 size: 14 residues. The germline CDR1 and CDR2 sequences are SQVTM and ANQGSEA. With 4 bases removed from V and 3 bases from J, the gap between germline ends came to 13 bases. The CDR3 region has the DNA TGCAGCGTTGGGGGGGACGGGAGCTACAATGAGCAGTTCTTC. Translated, it gives CSVGGDGSYNEQFF.

The count of this clone is one. The chain combines TRBV5-1 with TRBJ1-3, with D tentatively TRBD1 (5 bases). V was trimmed by 7 bases and J by 6 bases, leaving 20 bases between them. CDR3 length: 15 residues. The germline gives CDR1 SGHRS, CDR2 YFSETQ. CDR3 nucleotides: TGCGCCAGCTCTTCATATGACAGTATCGAAAACACCATATATTTT. It codes for CASSSYDSIENTIYF.

The chain couples TRBV5-4 to TRBJ1-1; D not resolved. Germline CDR1 SGHNT, CDR2 YYREEE (reference sequence). The CDR3 is 14 amino acids. V shed 3 bases and J shed 0 bases, with 9 bases lying between them. The CDR3 DNA is TGTGCCAGCAGCTCACGGGGTTTGAACACTGAAGCTTTCTTT. It specifies CASSSRGLNTEAFF.

This sequence joins TRBV9 and TRBJ2-2; perhaps TRBD1 as D (6 bases). The V gene lost 3 bases and the J gene lost 6 bases, with 18 bases spanning the gap. The CDR3 sequence is 16 residues long. The germline V gene encodes CDR1 SGDLS and CDR2 YYNGEE. CDR3 in amino acids: CASSARDIGIPGELFF. As DNA, the CDR3 is TGTGCCAGCAGCGCCCGGGACATAGGGATACCCGGGGAGCTGTTTTTT.

In its sample, this clone was seen a few times. V is TRBV20-1 and J is TRBJ1-5, with D unclear. V shed 3 bases and J shed 5 bases, with 5 bases lying between them. CDR1 DFQATT and CDR2 SNEGSKA come from the germline V gene (reference sequence). The CDR3 sequence is 11 residues long. As DNA, the CDR3 is TGCAGTGCTAGCGGAGATCAGCCCCAGCATTTT. Translated: CSASGDQPQHF.

This clone is a singleton in its sample. The chain employs TRBV3-1 (or the pseudogene TRBV3-2) and TRBJ2-5; the match to TRBD2 covers 9 bases. The ends lost 1 base at V and 2 bases at J; junction bases unmatched: 5. Germline CDR1 LGHDT, CDR2 YNNKEL (reference sequence). The CDR3 runs to 16 residues. In DNA, the CDR3 is TGTGCCAGCAGCCAAGGGCTAGCGGGGAGTCAAGAGACCCAGTACTTC. This translates into CASSQGLAGSQETQYF.

The rearrangement joins TRBV19 to TRBJ1-2, with 7 bases identical to TRBD1. There are 15 residues in the CDR3. V lost 4 bases and J lost 8; bases outside the gene matches: 13. Germline CDR1 is LNHDA and CDR2 is SQIVND (reference sequence). CDR3 protein: CASSKDLTGSEGYTF. The DNA of the CDR3 is TGTGCCAGTAGTAAAGACTTGACAGGGAGTGAAGGCTACACCTTC.

This clone was counted between two and nine times. This chain joins TRBV19 and TRBJ1-2; D is perhaps TRBD1 (6 bases). Per the germline V gene, CDR1 is LNHDA and CDR2 is SQIVND (reference sequence). The CDR3 is 14 residues long. V was cut by 8 bases and J by 8 bases, with 21 bases left in between. The CDR3 DNA reads as TGTGCCAGTGCCAATAAAGGACAGACGATAGGCTACACCTTC. Translation: CASANKGQTIGYTF.

V is TRBV2 and J is TRBJ2-7; the match to TRBD1 covers 8 bases. The CDR3 has 13 residues. Germline lookup yields CDR1 SNHLY and CDR2 FYNNEI. The ends lost 10 bases at V and 1 base at J; junction bases unmatched: 6. The CDR3 DNA reads TGTGCCACCACTACAGGGGGTTCCTACGAGCAGTACTTC. Its protein is CATTTGGSYEQYF.

The chain couples TRBV7-2 to TRBJ1-2, with 11 bases that match TRBD1. The CDR3 loop spans 15 amino acids. The ends lost 4 bases at V and 4 bases at J; junction bases unmatched: 5. Germline-derived CDR1 and CDR2 are SGHTA and FQGNSA. This CDR3 reads CASSSGTGGVYGYTF. The CDR3 DNA is TGTGCCAGCAGCTCAGGGACAGGGGGAGTCTATGGCTACACCTTC.

The chain employs TRBV6-1 and TRBJ1-5; D uncertain. V shed 0 bases and J shed 2 bases, with 5 bases lying between them. Per the germline V gene, CDR1 is MNHNS and CDR2 is SASEGT. CDR3 length: 14 amino acids. CDR3 sequence (DNA): TGTGCCAGCAGTGAAGCGCGTGGCAATCAGCCCCAGCATTTT. It codes for CASSEARGNQPQHF.

The CDR3, as DNA: TGTGCCAGCACCCTCGGGGGGAAAAAATCACCCCTCCACTTT. Its translation: CASTLGGKKSPLHF. The V gene is TRBV6-5, the J gene TRBJ1-6, with TRBD1 as a possible D gene (5 bases). Germline loops: CDR1 MNHEY, CDR2 SVGAGI. V gave up 7 bases and J gave up 10 bases, with 17 bases separating them. The CDR3 consists of 14 residues.

The chain links TRBV4-1 to TRBJ2-5; 7 bases agree with TRBD2. This CDR3 has 14 residues. From germline, CDR1 is MGHRA and CDR2 YSYEKL. V lost 1 base and J lost 9; bases outside the gene matches: 8. The CDR3 spells CASSQGLAAPPQYF. CDR3 DNA: TGCGCCAGCAGCCAAGGCCTAGCGGCCCCACCCCAGTACTTC.

V is TRBV11-3 and J is TRBJ2-5; D is perhaps TRBD1 (6 bases). Germline loops: CDR1 SGHNT, CDR2 YENEEA. CDR3 length: 14 amino acids. The germline V and J ends were trimmed by 3 bases and 4 bases, with 12 bases remaining between them. The CDR3 spells CASSFGGVRETQYF. CDR3 sequence (DNA): TGTGCCAGCAGCTTTGGGGGCGTGAGAGAGACCCAGTACTTC.

V and J are TRBV5-4 and TRBJ2-4, with D tentatively TRBD2 (6 bases). From germline, CDR1 is SGHNT and CDR2 YYREEE (reference sequence). The CDR3 contains 17 residues. V was cut by 0 bases and J by 7 bases, with 20 bases left in between. The CDR3 protein is CASSLGRAGSGRNIQYF. The CDR3 DNA reads TGTGCCAGCAGCTTGGGGAGGGCAGGGTCGGGTCGGAACATTCAGTACTTC.

The chain has TRBV5-4 and TRBJ2-3; TRBD2 matches 10 bases. Trimming removed 1 base from V and 4 bases from J; junction bases left unmatched: 6. This CDR3 has 16 residues. CDR1 and CDR2 (germline): SGHNT, YYREEE (reference sequence). CDR3 DNA sequence: TGTGCCAGCAGCTTGTTCAGCGGGGGGGCAGCAGATACGCAGTATTTT. Translation gives CASSLFSGGAADTQYF.

This clone was seen a single time. J is TRBJ2-4 and V is TRBV7-8; the match to TRBD1 covers 9 bases. This CDR3 has 17 amino acids. Trimming took 8 bases from V and 0 from J; bases not matched to a gene: 11. The germline V gene encodes CDR1 SGHVS and CDR2 FQNEAQ. The CDR3 spells CASARGQGREAKNIQYF. Here the CDR3 DNA reads TGTGCCAGCGCCCGCGGACAGGGGAGGGAAGCCAAAAACATTCAGTACTTC.

This clone came up a few times. The chain recombines TRBV11-2 with TRBJ1-1; D is uncertain. The germline V gene has CDR1 SGHAT and CDR2 FQNNGV. V lost 5 bases, J lost 7 bases, and 14 bases lay in between. This CDR3 is 13 amino acids long. CDR3 in amino acids: CASSPRARVEAFF. In DNA form, the CDR3 reads TGTGCCAGCAGCCCTCGGGCGCGGGTTGAAGCTTTCTTT.

This chain connects TRBV5-1 to TRBJ1-1; 10 bases agree with TRBD1. J lost 11 bases, V lost 0 bases, and 13 bases had no gene match. This CDR3 is built from 16 residues. Germline CDR1 SGHRS, CDR2 YFSETQ. The CDR3 spells CASSLDPGTGAHLAFF. The CDR3 nucleotides are TGCGCCAGCAGCTTGGACCCCGGGACAGGGGCCCACCTCGCTTTCTTT.

The chain is built from TRBV7-2 and TRBJ1-5; 8 positions agree with TRBD1. V shed 6 bases, J shed 3 bases, and the junction held 7 bases outside the gene matches. The CDR3 has 15 amino acids. Germline V gene sequence: CDR1 SGHTA, CDR2 FQGNSA. This chain's CDR3 is CASSRMGQDNQPQHF. The CDR3 DNA sequence: TGTGCCAGCAGTCGTATGGGACAGGACAATCAGCCCCAGCATTTT.

This chain uses TRBV5-4 with TRBJ1-2; D gene ambiguous. Germline CDR1 is SGHNT and CDR2 is YYREEE (reference sequence). This CDR3 spans 15 amino acids. Trimming left V 0 bases short and J 4 bases short, with 13 bases between. CDR3 nucleotide sequence: TGTGCCAGCAGCTTGGCCTTGGGGAGTGGCTATGGCTACACCTTC. The encoded protein is CASSLALGSGYGYTF.

The J gene is TRBJ1-2, the V gene TRBV7-9; 7 nucleotides line up with TRBD1. V trimming: 2 bases; J trimming: 7 bases; junction bases outside the gene matches: 4. This CDR3 is 13 amino acids long. The germline CDR1 and CDR2 sequences are SEHNR and FQNEAQ (reference sequence). The CDR3 coding sequence is TGTGCCAGCAGCTTAACAGGGGTTACTGGCTACACCTTC. Amino acid sequence: CASSLTGVTGYTF.

In this sample, this clone turned up once. The rearrangement joins TRBV4-2 to TRBJ2-1; 12 nucleotides line up with TRBD2. The CDR3 covers 16 residues. The germline V gene encodes CDR1 LGHNA and CDR2 YNFKEQ. J gave up 10 bases and V 1 base, and 8 bases lay outside the gene matches. CDR3 DNA sequence: TGTGCCAGCAGCCAAGGATCTAGCGGGGGGGCCCGGGAGCAGTTCTTC. Its translation: CASSQGSSGGAREQFF.